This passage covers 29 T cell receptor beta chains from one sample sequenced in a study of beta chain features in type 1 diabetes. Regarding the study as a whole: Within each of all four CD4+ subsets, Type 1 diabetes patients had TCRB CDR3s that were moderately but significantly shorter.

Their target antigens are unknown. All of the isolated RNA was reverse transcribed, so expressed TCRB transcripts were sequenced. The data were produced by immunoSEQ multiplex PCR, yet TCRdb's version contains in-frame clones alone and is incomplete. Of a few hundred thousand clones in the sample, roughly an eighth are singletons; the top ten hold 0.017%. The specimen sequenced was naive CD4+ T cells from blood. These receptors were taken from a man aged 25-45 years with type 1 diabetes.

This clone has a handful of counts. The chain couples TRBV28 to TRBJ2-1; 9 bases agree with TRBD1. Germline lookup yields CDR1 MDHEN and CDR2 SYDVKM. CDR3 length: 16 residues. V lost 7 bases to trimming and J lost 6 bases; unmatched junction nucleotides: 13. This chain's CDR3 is CASNPPGTGSGNEQFF. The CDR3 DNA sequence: TGTGCCAGCAATCCTCCCGGGACAGGGTCGGGCAATGAGCAGTTCTTC.

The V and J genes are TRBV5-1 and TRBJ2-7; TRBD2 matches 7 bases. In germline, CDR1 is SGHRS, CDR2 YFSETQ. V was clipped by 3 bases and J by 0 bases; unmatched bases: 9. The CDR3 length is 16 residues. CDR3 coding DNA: TGCGCCAGCAGCTCTAAGACTAGCCGAAGCTCCTACGAGCAGTACTTC. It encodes CASSSKTSRSSYEQYF.

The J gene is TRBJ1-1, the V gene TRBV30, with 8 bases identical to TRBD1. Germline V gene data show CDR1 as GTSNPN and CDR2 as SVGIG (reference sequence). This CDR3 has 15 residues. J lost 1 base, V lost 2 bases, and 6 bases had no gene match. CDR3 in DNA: TGTGCCTGGAGTCCAGGACAGGGAACGAACACTGAAGCTTTCTTT. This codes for CAWSPGQGTNTEAFF.

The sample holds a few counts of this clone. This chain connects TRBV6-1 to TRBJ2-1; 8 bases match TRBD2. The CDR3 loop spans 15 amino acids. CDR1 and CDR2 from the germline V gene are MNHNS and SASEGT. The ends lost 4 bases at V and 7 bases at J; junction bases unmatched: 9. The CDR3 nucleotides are TGTGCCAGCAGTGGTATGGCGGGAGGCATTAATGAGCAGTTCTTC. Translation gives CASSGMAGGINEQFF.

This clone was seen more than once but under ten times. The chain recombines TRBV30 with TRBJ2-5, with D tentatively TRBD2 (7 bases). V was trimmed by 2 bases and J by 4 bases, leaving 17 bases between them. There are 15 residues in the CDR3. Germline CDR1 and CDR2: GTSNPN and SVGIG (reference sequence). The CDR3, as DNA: TGTGCCTGGAGTACATCCCCGAGGGGGGGAGAGACCCAGTACTTC. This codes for CAWSTSPRGGETQYF.

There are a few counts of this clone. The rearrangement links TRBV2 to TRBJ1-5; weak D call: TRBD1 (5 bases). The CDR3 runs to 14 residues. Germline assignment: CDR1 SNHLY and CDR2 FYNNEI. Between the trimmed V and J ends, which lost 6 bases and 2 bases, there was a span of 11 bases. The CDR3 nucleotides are TGTGCCAGCAGCCTCAGGGTGGGCAATCAGCCCCAGCATTTT. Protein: CASSLRVGNQPQHF.

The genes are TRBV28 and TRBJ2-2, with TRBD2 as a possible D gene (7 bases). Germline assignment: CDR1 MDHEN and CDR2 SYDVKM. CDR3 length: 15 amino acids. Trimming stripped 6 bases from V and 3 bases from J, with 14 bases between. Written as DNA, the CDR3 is TGTGCCAGCAGGCGCCAGGGGAGGGACACCGGGGAGCTGTTTTTT. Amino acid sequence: CASRRQGRDTGELFF.

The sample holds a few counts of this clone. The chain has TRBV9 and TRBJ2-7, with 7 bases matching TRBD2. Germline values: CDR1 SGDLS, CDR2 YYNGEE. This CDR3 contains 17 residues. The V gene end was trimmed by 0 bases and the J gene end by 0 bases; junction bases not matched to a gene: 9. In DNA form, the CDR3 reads TGTGCCAGCAGCGTAGCGGGGGGAGGAGACAACTCCTACGAGCAGTACTTC. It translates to CASSVAGGGDNSYEQYF.

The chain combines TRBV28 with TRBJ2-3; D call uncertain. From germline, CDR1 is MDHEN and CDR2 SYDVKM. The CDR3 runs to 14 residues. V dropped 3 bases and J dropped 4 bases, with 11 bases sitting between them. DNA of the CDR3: TGTGCCAGCAGTTTGAGTAGAACTGCAGATACGCAGTATTTT. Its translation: CASSLSRTADTQYF.

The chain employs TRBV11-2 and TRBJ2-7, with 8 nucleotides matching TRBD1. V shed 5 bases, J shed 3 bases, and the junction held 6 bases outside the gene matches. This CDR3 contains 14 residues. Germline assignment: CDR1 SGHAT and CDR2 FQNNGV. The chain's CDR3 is CASSTRTGRYEQYF. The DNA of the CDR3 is TGTGCCAGCAGCACTCGGACAGGGCGCTACGAGCAGTACTTC.

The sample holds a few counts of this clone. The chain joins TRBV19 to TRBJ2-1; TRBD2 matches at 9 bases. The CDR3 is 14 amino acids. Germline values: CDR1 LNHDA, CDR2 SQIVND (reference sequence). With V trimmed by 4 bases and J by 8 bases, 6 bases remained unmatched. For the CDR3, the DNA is TGTGCCAGTAGTAGGACTAGCGAGAGGGATGAGCAGTTCTTC. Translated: CASSRTSERDEQFF.

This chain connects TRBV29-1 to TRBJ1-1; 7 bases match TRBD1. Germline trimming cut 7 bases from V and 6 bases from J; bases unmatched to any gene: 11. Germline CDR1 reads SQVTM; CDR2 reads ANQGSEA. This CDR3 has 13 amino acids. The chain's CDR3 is CSARQGDVPEAFF. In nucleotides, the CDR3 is TGCAGCGCCCGACAGGGCGACGTACCTGAAGCTTTCTTT.

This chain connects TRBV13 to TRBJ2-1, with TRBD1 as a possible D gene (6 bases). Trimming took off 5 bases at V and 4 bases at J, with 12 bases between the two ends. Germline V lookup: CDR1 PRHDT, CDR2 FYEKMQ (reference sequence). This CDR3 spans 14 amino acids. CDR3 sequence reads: CASSVTTGYNEQFF. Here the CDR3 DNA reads TGTGCCAGCAGCGTAACTACAGGGTACAATGAGCAGTTCTTC.

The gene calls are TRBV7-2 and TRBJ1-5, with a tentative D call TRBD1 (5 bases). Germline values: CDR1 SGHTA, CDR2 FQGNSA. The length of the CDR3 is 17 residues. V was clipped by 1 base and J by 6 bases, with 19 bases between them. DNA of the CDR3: TGTGCCAGCAGCTTAGTGTCTCTTGGAGGGACGGGTCAGCCCCAGCATTTT. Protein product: CASSLVSLGGTGQPQHF.

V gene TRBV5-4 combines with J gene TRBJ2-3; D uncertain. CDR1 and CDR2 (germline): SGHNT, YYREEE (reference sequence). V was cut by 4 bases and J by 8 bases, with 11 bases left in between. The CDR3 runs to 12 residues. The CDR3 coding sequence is TGTGCCAGCAGCCGCCCTAATACTACGCAGTATTTT. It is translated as CASSRPNTTQYF.

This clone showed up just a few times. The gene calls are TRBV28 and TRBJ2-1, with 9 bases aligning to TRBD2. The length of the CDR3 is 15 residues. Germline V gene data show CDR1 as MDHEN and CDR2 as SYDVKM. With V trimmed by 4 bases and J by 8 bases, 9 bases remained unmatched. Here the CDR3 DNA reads TGTGCCAGCAGTTCAATAGCGGGAGTAGACGATGAGCAGTTCTTC. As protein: CASSSIAGVDDEQFF. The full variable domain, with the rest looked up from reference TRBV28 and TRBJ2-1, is DVKVTQSSRYLVKRTGEKVFLECVQDMDHENMFWYRQDPGLGLRLIYFSYDVKMKEKGDIPEGYSVSREKKERFSLILESASTNQTSMYLCASSSIAGVDDEQFFGPGTRLTVL.

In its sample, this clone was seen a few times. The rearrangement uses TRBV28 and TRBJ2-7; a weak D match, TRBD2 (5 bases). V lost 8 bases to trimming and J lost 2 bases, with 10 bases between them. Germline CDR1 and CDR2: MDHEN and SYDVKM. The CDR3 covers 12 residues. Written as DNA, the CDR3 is TGTGCCAGCCTGGGAGCGCCCTACGAGCAGTACTTC. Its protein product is CASLGAPYEQYF.

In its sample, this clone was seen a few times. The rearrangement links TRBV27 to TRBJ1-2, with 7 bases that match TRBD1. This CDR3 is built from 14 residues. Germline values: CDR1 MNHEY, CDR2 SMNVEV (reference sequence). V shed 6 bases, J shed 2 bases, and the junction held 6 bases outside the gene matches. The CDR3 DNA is TGTGCCAGCAGGGTTCAGGGGGGAAACTATGGCTACACCTTC. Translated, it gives CASRVQGGNYGYTF.

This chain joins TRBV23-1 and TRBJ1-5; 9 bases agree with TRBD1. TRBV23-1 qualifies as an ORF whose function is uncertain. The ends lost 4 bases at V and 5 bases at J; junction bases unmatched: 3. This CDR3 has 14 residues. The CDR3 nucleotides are TGCGCCAGCAGTCCGGGACAGGGTTATCAGCCCCAGCATTTT. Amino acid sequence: CASSPGQGYQPQHF.

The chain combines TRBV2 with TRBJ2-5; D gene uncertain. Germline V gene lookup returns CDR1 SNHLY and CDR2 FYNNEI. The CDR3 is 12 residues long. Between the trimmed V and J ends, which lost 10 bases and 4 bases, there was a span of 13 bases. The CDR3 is CATRLKRETQYF. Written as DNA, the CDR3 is TGTGCCACCCGGTTGAAGCGAGAGACCCAGTACTTC.

The CDR3 spells CASSLGTGKMNTEAFF. CDR3 bases: TGTGCCAGCAGTTTAGGGACAGGGAAAATGAACACTGAAGCTTTCTTT. This rearrangement joins TRBV28 to TRBJ1-1; TRBD1 matches 9 bases. Losses at the gene ends were 2 bases for V and 0 bases for J; bases not matched to a gene: 4. Germline-derived CDR1 and CDR2 are MDHEN and SYDVKM. The CDR3 loop spans 16 amino acids.

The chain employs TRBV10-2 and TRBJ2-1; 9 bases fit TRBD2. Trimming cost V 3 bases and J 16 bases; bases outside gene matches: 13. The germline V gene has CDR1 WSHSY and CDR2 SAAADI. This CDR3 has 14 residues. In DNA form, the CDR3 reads TGCGCCAGCAGTGAAATTTCTAGCGGGATTTATTCTTTCTTC. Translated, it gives CASSEISSGIYSFF.

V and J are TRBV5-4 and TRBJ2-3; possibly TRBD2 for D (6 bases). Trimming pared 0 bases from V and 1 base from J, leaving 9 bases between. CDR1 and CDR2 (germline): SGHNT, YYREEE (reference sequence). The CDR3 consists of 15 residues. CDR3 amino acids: CASSLAERGTDTQYF. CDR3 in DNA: TGTGCCAGCAGCTTGGCCGAGCGGGGCACAGATACGCAGTATTTT.

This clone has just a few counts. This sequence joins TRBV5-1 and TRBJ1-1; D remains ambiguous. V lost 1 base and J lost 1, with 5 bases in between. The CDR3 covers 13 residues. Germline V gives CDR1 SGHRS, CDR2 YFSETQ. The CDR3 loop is CASSLQENTEAFF. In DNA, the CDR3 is TGCGCCAGCAGCTTGCAGGAGAACACTGAAGCTTTCTTT.

The CDR3: CASSQGLKTGEQYF. The DNA of the CDR3 is TGTGCCAGCAGCCAGGGACTGAAGACGGGCGAGCAGTACTTC. The chain couples TRBV13 to TRBJ2-7; possible D gene TRBD2, 6 bases. In germline, CDR1 is PRHDT, CDR2 FYEKMQ (reference sequence). Trimming left V 5 bases short and J 6 bases short, with 17 bases between. The CDR3 length is 14 residues.

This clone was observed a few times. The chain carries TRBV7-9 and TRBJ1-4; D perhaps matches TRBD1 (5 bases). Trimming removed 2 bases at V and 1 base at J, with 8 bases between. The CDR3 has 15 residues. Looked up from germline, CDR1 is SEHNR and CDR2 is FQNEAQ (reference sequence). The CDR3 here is CASSLNTGTNEKLFF. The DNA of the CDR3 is TGTGCCAGCAGCTTAAATACAGGAACTAATGAAAAACTGTTTTTT.

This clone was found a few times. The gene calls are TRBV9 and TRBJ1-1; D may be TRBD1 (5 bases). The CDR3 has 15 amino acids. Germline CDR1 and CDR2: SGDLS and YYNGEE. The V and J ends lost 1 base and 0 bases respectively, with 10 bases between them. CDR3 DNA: TGTGCCAGCAGCGTAACAGGCAGGTTGAACACTGAAGCTTTCTTT. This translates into CASSVTGRLNTEAFF. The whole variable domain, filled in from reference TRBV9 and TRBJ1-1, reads DSGVTQTPKHLITATGQRVTLRCSPRSGDLSVYWYQQSLDQGLQFLIQYYNGEERAKGNILERFSAQQFPDLHSELNLSSLELGDSALYFCASSVTGRLNTEAFFGQGTRLTVV.

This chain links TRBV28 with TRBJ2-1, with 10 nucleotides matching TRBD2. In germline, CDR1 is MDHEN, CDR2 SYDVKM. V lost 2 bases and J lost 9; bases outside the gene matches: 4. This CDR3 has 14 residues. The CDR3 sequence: CASSLRRTSGEQFF. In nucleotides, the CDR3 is TGTGCCAGCAGTTTAAGAAGGACTAGCGGTGAGCAGTTCTTC.

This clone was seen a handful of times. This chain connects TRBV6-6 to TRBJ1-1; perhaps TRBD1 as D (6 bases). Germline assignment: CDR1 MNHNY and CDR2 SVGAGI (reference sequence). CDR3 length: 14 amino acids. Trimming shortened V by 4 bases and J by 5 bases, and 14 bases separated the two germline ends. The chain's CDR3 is CASSSQGGLTEAFF. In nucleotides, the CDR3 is TGTGCCAGCAGTTCCCAAGGGGGATTGACTGAAGCTTTCTTT.